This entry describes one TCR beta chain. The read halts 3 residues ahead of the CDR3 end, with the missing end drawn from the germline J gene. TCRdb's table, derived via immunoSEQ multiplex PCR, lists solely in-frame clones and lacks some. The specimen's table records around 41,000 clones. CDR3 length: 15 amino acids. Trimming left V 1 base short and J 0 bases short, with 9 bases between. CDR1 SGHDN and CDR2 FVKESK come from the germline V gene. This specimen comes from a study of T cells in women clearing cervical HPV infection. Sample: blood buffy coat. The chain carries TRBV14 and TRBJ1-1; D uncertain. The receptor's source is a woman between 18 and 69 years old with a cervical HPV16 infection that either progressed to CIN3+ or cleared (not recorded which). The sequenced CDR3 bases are TGTGCCAGCAGCCAAGTAGCTAATATGAACACTGAA. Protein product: CASSQVANMNTE. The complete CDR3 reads CASSQVANMNTEAFF.